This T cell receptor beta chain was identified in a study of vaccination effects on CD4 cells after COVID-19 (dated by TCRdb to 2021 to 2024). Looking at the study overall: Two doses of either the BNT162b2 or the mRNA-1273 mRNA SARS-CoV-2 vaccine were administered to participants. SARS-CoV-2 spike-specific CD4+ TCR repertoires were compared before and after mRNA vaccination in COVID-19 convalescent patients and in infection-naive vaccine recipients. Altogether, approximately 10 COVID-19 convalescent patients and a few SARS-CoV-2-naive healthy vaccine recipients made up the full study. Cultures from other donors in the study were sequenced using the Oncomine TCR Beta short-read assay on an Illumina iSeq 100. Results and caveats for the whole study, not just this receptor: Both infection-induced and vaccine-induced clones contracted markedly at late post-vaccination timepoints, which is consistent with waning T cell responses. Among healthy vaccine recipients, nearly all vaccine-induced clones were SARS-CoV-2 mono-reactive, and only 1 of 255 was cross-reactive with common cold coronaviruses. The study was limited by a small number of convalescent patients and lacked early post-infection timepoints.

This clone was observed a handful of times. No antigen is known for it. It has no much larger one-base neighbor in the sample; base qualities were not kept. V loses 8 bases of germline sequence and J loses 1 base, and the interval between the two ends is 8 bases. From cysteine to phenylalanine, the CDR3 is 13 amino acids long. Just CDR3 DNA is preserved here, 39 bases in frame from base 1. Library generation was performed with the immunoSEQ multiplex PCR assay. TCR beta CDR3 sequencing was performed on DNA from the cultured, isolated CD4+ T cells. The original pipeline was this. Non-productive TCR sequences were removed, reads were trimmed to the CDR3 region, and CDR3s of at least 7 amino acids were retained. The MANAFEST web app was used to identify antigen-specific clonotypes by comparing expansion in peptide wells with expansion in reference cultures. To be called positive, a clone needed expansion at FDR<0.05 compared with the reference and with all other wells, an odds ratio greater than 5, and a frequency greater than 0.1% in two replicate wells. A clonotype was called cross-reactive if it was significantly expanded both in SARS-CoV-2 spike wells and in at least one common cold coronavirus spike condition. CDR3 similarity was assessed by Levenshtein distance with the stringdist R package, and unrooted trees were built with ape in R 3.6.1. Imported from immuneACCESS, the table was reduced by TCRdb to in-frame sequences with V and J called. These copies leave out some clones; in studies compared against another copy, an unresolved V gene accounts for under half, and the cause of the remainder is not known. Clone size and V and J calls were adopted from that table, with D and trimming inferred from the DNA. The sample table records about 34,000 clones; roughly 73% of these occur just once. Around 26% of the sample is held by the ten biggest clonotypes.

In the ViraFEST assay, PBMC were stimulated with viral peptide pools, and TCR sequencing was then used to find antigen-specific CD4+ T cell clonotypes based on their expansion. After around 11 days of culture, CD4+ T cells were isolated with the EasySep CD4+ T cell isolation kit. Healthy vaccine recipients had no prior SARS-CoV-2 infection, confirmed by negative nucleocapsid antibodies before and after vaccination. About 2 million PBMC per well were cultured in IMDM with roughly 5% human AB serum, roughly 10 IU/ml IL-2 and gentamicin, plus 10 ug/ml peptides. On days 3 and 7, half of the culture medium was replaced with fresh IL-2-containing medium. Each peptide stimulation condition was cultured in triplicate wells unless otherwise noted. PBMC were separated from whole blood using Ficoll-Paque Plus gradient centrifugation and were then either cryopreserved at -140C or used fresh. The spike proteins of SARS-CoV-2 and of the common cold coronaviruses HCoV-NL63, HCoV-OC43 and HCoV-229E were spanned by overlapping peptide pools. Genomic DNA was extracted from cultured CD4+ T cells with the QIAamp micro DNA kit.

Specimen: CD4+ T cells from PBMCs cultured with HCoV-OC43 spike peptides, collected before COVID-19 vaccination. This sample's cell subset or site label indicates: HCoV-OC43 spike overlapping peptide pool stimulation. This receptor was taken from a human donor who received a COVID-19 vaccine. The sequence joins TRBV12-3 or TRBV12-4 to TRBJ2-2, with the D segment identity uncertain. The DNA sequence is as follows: TGTGCCAGCTGCCCAGAGAACACCGGGGAGCTGTTTTTT. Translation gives CASCPENTGELFF.